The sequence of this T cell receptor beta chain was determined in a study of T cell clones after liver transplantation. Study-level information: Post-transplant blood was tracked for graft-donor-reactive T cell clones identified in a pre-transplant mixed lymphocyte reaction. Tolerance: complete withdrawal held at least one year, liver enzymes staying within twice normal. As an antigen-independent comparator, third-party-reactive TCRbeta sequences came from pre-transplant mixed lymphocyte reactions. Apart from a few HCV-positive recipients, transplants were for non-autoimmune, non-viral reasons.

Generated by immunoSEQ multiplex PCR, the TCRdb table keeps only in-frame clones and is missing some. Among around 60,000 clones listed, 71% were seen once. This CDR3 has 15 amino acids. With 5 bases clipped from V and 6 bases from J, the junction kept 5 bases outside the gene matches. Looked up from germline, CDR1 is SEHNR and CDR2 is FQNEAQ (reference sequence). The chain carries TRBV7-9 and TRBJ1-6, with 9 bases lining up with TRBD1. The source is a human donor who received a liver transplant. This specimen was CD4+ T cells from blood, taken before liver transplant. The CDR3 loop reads CASSGGGQGNSPLHF. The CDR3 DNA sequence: TGTGCCAGCAGCGGGGGGGGACAGGGTAATTCACCCCTCCACTTT. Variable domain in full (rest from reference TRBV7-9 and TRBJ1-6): DTGVSQNPRHKITKRGQNVTFRCDPISEHNRLYWYRQTLGQGPEFLTYFQNEAQLEKSRLLSDRFSAERPKGSFSTLEIQRTEQGDSAMYLCASSGGGQGNSPLHFGNGTRLTVT.